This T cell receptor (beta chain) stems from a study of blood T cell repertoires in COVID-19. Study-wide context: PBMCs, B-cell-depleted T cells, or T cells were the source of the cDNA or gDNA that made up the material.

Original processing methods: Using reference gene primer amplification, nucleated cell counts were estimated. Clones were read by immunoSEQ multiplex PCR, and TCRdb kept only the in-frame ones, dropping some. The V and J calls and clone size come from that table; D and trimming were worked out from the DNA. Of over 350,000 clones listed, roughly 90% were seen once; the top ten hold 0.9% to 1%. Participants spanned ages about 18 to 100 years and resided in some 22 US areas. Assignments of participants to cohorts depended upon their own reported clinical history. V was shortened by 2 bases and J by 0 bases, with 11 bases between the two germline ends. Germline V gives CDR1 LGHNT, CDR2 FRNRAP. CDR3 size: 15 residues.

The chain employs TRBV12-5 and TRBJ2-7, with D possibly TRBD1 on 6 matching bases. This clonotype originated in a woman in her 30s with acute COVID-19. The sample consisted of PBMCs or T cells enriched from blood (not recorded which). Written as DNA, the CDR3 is TGTGCTAGTGGTTTGTCGGGACAAGGCTCCTACGAGCAGTACTTC. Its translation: CASGLSGQGSYEQYF.